One and the same sample provided the 27 T cell receptor beta chains below, sequenced in a study of T cell repertoires in cytomegalovirus infection. TCRdb used MiXCR to reprocess the reads, holding one entry per CDR3 protein. The sample consists of under 850,000 distinct CDR3 sequences, 35% of them appearing once. What was sequenced was PBMCs. The source of these receptors is a human donor in good health (CMV status not recorded). Some clones in this sample may be carry-over from other donors' samples.

Here the CDR3 DNA reads TGTGCCAGTAGTATCCCTCGGGGGCACCTGAACACTGAAGCTTTCTTT. This codes for CASSIPRGHLNTEAFF. V usage is TRBV19 and J usage is TRBJ1-1, with D perhaps matching TRBD1 (6 bases). The germline V gene encodes CDR1 LNHDA and CDR2 SQIVND (reference sequence). The CDR3 runs 16 residues. V lost 3 bases and J 0 bases, leaving 14 bases between the germline ends.

There are a few counts of this clonotype. The chain uses TRBV7-8 and TRBJ2-2; weak D call: TRBD2 (7 bases). Germline CDR1 SGHVS, CDR2 FQNEAQ. This CDR3 comprises 15 residues. Between the trimmed V and J ends, which lost 4 bases and 6 bases, there was a span of 15 bases. The CDR3 region has the DNA TGTGCCAGCAGCTCCGGGGGCCGGGGGGCCGGGGAGCTGTTTTTT. Encoded protein: CASSSGGRGAGELFF.

This clonotype came up a few times. The chain couples TRBV4-2 to TRBJ1-3, with D tentatively TRBD1 (5 bases). The germline V gene encodes CDR1 LGHNA and CDR2 YNFKEQ. The CDR3 totals 13 residues. Trimming left V 1 base short and J 6 bases short, with 7 bases between. The CDR3 DNA sequence: TGTGCCAGCAGCCAAGCCGGGGCAAACACCATATATTTT. Translated, it gives CASSQAGANTIYF.

The V gene is TRBV4-1, the J gene TRBJ1-1; no reliable D call. Deletions cut 0 bases from V and 6 bases from J, with 8 bases between. The germline CDR1 and CDR2 sequences are MGHRA and YSYEKL. The CDR3 is 13 amino acids. CDR3 coding DNA: TGCGCCAGCAGCCAAGAGGGTGGGGCTGAAGCTTTCTTT. Translating it yields CASSQEGGAEAFF.

This sequence joins TRBV7-6 and TRBJ1-3; unclear D gene. V was trimmed by 0 bases and J by 0 bases, leaving 6 bases between them. The CDR3 consists of 15 residues. Germline lookup yields CDR1 SGHVS and CDR2 FNYEAQ. The CDR3 loop is CASSLAAISGNTIYF. DNA of the CDR3: TGTGCCAGCAGCTTAGCAGCGATCTCTGGAAACACCATATATTTT. Complete variable domain (other parts from reference TRBV7-6 and TRBJ1-3): GAGVSQSPRYKVTKRGQDVALRCDPISGHVSLYWYRQALGQGPEFLTYFNYEAQQDKSGLPNDRFSAERPEGSISTLTIQRTEQRDSAMYRCASSLAAISGNTIYFGEGSWLTVV.

Turning to this clonotype: The conserved phenylalanine or tryptophan normally closing the CDR3 is absent here, so this likely arose from a read error. CDR3 in amino acids: CASSSDRGRSNQPQHV. The CDR3 DNA sequence: TGTGCCAGCAGCTCAGACAGGGGTAGGAGCAATCAGCCCCAGCATGTT. The rearrangement joins TRBV7-9 to TRBJ1-5; TRBD1 aligns across 8 bases. V gave up 4 bases and J gave up 1 base; unmatched junction bases: 6. The CDR3 is 16 amino acids. Looked up from germline, CDR1 is SEHNR and CDR2 is FQNEAQ (reference sequence).

The V gene is TRBV5-1, the J gene TRBJ2-5; D is perhaps TRBD2 (5 bases). Deletions cut 1 base from V and 5 bases from J, with 12 bases between. Germline V gene lookup returns CDR1 SGHRS and CDR2 YFSETQ. The CDR3 sequence is 14 residues long. In DNA form, the CDR3 reads TGCGCCAGCAGCTTGAACGGGATGGGGGAGACCCAGTACTTC. As protein: CASSLNGMGETQYF.

CDR3 amino acids: CASSFVVSGGRKTQYF. CDR3 nucleotides: TGTGCCAGCAGTTTTGTGGTTAGCGGGGGGAGGAAGACCCAGTACTTC. This chain joins TRBV12-3 or TRBV12-4 and TRBJ2-5; 10 bases agree with TRBD2. CDR3 size: 16 residues. The V and J ends lost 3 bases and 6 bases, in that order; junction bases with no gene match: 10.

This clonotype was seen a few times. V gene TRBV5-1 combines with J gene TRBJ2-3; TRBD2 agrees at 13 bases. Germline assignment: CDR1 SGHRS and CDR2 YFSETQ. The V and J ends lost 0 bases and 5 bases, in that order; junction bases with no gene match: 6. This CDR3 comprises 17 residues. This CDR3 reads CASSLEGTSGEEDTQYF. The DNA for the CDR3 is TGCGCCAGCAGCTTGGAGGGGACTAGCGGGGAGGAAGATACGCAGTATTTT.

For this clonotype: Relative to the germline gene, one junction end is altered; a read error may explain this. This chain connects TRBV19 to TRBJ2-7; D gene unclear. The CDR3 contains 14 residues. Germline loops: CDR1 LNHDA, CDR2 SQIVND (reference sequence). CDR3 sequence: CASSFGLGLYVQYF. Here the CDR3 DNA reads TGTGCCAGTAGTTTCGGTCTTGGATTGTACGTGCAGTACTTC.

This clonotype has more than one count but fewer than ten. V gene TRBV7-9 combines with J gene TRBJ2-1; 8 nucleotides align to TRBD2. V gave up 3 bases and J gave up 9 bases; unmatched junction bases: 7. The V gene's germline CDR1 is SEHNR and CDR2 FQNEAQ (reference sequence). The CDR3 contains 14 residues. In DNA, the CDR3 is TGTGCCAGCAGCTTTTCGAGCGGGGGCTTTGAGCAGTTCTTC. Translation: CASSFSSGGFEQFF.

Only a few counts were recorded for this clonotype. The gene calls are TRBV28 and TRBJ1-6; the D is unclear. Germline V gene data show CDR1 as MDHEN and CDR2 as SYDVKM. The CDR3 totals 13 residues. Trimming left V 5 bases short and J 13 bases short, with 15 bases between. The CDR3 sequence is CASSRPPGDPLHF. DNA for the CDR3: TGTGCCAGCAGTCGTCCCCCAGGAGATCCCCTCCACTTT.

The chain links TRBV20-1 to TRBJ2-7; unclear D gene. The V and J ends lost 0 bases and 0 bases respectively, with 9 bases between them. This CDR3 contains 14 residues. Germline assignment: CDR1 DFQATT and CDR2 SNEGSKA (reference sequence). CDR3: CSARDRRSSYEQYF. The CDR3 DNA sequence: TGCAGTGCTAGAGATCGCCGGAGCTCCTACGAGCAGTACTTC.

This clonotype was seen only a few times. The V call is TRBV7-6, the J call TRBJ2-7; a possible D gene is TRBD1 (6 bases). Trimming removed 5 bases at V and 0 bases at J, with 11 bases between. There are 14 residues in the CDR3. Germline-derived CDR1 and CDR2 are SGHVS and FNYEAQ. CDR3 bases: TGTGCCAGCAGCCTCTGGACAGACTCCTACGAGCAGTACTTC. It specifies CASSLWTDSYEQYF.

This chain connects TRBV18 to TRBJ1-4; D gene uncertain. The CDR3 length is 14 residues. The germline V gene has CDR1 KGHSH and CDR2 LQKENI. The germline V and J ends were trimmed by 4 bases and 7 bases, with 13 bases remaining between them. DNA of the CDR3: TGTGCCAGCTCACGGCGGACCCTGCCTGAAAAACTGTTTTTT. It translates to CASSRRTLPEKLFF.

This clonotype was observed a few times. This chain links TRBV19 with TRBJ2-1; D is possibly TRBD2 (6 bases). CDR1 LNHDA and CDR2 SQIVND come from the germline V gene (reference sequence). The ends were cut back, 6 bases at V and 5 bases at J, with 14 bases in the middle. The CDR3 length is 14 residues. The CDR3 region is CASRVLALDNEQFF. In DNA form, the CDR3 reads TGTGCCAGTAGGGTCCTAGCGCTAGACAATGAGCAGTTCTTC.

This rearrangement joins TRBV19 to TRBJ1-2; D may be TRBD1 (5 bases). CDR3 length: 12 amino acids. CDR1 is LNHDA and CDR2 is SQIVND in the germline V gene (reference sequence). With 1 base removed from V and 8 bases from J, the gap between germline ends came to 8 bases. Here the CDR3 DNA reads TGTGCCAGTAGTATAGGCAGGGCCGGCTACACCTTC. It yields the protein CASSIGRAGYTF.

J is TRBJ2-1 and V is TRBV7-9; possibly TRBD2 for D (5 bases). V lost 1 base and J lost 8, with 15 bases in between. This CDR3 is built from 15 residues. Germline CDR1 SEHNR, CDR2 FQNEAQ (reference sequence). The CDR3 spells CASSLGTQNRDEQFF. In DNA form, the CDR3 reads TGTGCCAGCAGCTTAGGGACTCAAAACCGGGATGAGCAGTTCTTC.

This clonotype came up a few times. The chain employs TRBV12-3 or TRBV12-4 and TRBJ2-3; TRBD2 agrees at 14 bases. CDR3 length: 16 residues. J lost 0 bases, V lost 6 bases, and 2 bases had no gene match. The CDR3 DNA reads TGTGCCAGCAGCGGACTAGCGGGGGGTAGCACAGATACGCAGTATTTT. It yields the protein CASSGLAGGSTDTQYF.

The chain employs TRBV7-2 and TRBJ1-2; tentative D call: TRBD1 (5 bases). Germline V CDR1 and CDR2: SGHTA, FQGNSA. The CDR3 length is 14 residues. The V end lost 3 bases, the J end lost 7 bases, and 15 bases lay between the germline ends. This CDR3 reads CASSLGRDMGGYTF. The CDR3 DNA reads TGTGCCAGCAGCTTGGGACGGGATATGGGTGGCTACACCTTC.

This rearrangement joins TRBV12-3 or TRBV12-4 to TRBJ1-5; TRBD1 is a possible D gene (6 bases). Trimming cost V 3 bases and J 5 bases, with 8 bases left between them. This CDR3 region has 13 residues. The CDR3 nucleotides are TGTGCCAGCAGTTTTAGGACAGATCAGCCCCAGCATTTT. This codes for CASSFRTDQPQHF.

The chain links TRBV20-1 to TRBJ2-3, with 12 bases matching TRBD2. Germline CDR1 reads DFQATT; CDR2 reads SNEGSKA (reference sequence). The ends lost 3 bases at V and 0 bases at J; junction bases unmatched: 13. This CDR3 contains 19 residues. CDR3 in DNA: TGCAGTGCTAGTGACCCCGTGACTAGCGGGAGTTCTAGCACAGATACGCAGTATTTT. It encodes CSASDPVTSGSSSTDTQYF.

Turning to this clonotype: Germline and junction disagree at one end, which may indicate a read error. The chain recombines TRBV6-2 or TRBV6-3 with TRBJ1-5; tentative D call: TRBD1 (6 bases). The CDR3 consists of 14 residues. The germline gives CDR1 MNHEY, CDR2 SVGEGT. CDR3 residues: CSSRPQGLRQPQHF. The CDR3 DNA follows: TGTTCCAGCAGGCCCCAGGGGTTGCGTCAGCCCCAGCATTTT.

Regarding this clonotype: A much larger clone differs by one base, so this may be a read error. In DNA, the CDR3 is TGTGCCAGCAGTTGGACTAGCTCCTACAATGAGCAGTTCTTC. Translation gives CASSWTSSYNEQFF. This chain uses TRBV12-3 or TRBV12-4 with TRBJ2-1; 7 nucleotides align to TRBD2. The CDR3 loop spans 14 amino acids. J gave up 0 bases and V 4 bases, and 0 bases lay outside the gene matches.

This clonotype has just a few counts. V gene TRBV6-5 combines with J gene TRBJ1-6; no firm D call. Germline lookup yields CDR1 MNHEY and CDR2 SVGAGI. The V and J ends lost 2 bases and 7 bases respectively, with 9 bases between them. The CDR3 contains 14 residues. CDR3 region: CASSYRERNSPLHF. The CDR3 nucleotides read TGTGCCAGCAGTTACAGGGAACGGAATTCACCCCTCCACTTT.

Concerning this clonotype: The junction differs from germline at one of its ends, possibly a read error. The chain combines TRBV5-4 with TRBJ2-5, with 11 bases fitting TRBD1. The CDR3 covers 16 residues. CDR1 is SGHNT, CDR2 YYREEE, per germline (reference sequence). The CDR3 nucleotides read TGTACCAGCAGCTTGGCCGGACAGGGGGCTACAGAGACCCAGTACTTC. Encoded protein: CTSSLAGQGATETQYF.

This sequence joins TRBV28 and TRBJ2-7; D unclear. Per the germline V gene, CDR1 is MDHEN and CDR2 is SYDVKM. This CDR3 spans 11 amino acids. The germline V and J ends were trimmed by 6 bases and 6 bases, with 9 bases remaining between them. CDR3 amino acids: CASRRWGEQYF. The CDR3 DNA reads TGTGCCAGCAGAAGGTGGGGCGAGCAGTACTTC.